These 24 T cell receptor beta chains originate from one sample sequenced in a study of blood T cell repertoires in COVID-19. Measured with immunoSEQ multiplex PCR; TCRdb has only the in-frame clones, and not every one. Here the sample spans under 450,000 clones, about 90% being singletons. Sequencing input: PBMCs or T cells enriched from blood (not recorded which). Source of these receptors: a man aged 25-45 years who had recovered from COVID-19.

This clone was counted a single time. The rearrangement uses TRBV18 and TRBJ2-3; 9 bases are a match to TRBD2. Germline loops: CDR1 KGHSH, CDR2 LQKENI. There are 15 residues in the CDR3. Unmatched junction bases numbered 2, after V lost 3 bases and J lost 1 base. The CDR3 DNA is TGTGCCAGCTCACCGCCTAGCGGGGGCACAGATACGCAGTATTTT. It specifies CASSPPSGGTDTQYF. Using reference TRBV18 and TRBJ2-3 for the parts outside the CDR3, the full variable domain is NAGVMQNPRHLVRRRGQEARLRCSPMKGHSHVYWYRQLPEEGLKFMVYLQKENIIDESGMPKERFSAEFPKEGPSILRIQQVVRGDSAAYFCASSPPSGGTDTQYFGPGTRLTVL.

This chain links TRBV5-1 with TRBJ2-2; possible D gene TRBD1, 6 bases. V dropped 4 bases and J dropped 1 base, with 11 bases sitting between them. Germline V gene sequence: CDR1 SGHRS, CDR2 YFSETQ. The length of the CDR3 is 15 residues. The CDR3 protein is CASSPLQGNTGELFF. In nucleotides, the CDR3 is TGCGCCAGCAGCCCTCTACAGGGGAACACCGGGGAGCTGTTTTTT. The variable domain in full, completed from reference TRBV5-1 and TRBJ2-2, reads KAGVTQTPRYLIKTRGQQVTLSCSPISGHRSVSWYQQTPGQGLQFLFEYFSETQRNKGNFPGRFSGRQFSNSRSEMNVSTLELGDSALYLCASSPLQGNTGELFFGEGSRLTVL.

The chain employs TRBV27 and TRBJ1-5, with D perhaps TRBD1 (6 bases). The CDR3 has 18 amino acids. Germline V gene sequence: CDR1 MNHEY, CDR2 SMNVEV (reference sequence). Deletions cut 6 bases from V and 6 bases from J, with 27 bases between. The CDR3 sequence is CASSPRQGIVIVGQPQHF. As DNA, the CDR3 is TGTGCCAGCAGCCCTCGCCAGGGGATAGTGATAGTGGGTCAGCCCCAGCATTTT.

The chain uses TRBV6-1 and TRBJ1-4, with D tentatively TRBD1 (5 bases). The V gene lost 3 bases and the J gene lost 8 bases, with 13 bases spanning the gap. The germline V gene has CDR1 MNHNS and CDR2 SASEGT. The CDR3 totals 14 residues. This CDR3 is CASSDGQGREKLFF. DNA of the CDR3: TGTGCCAGCAGTGACGGCCAGGGTAGGGAAAAACTGTTTTTT.

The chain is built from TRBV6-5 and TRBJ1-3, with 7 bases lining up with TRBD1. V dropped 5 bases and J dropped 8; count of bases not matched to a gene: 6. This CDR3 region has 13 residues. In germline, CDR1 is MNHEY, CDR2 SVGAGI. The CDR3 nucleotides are TGTGCCAGCAGTAGACAGGGACCGGACACCATATATTTT. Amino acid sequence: CASSRQGPDTIYF.

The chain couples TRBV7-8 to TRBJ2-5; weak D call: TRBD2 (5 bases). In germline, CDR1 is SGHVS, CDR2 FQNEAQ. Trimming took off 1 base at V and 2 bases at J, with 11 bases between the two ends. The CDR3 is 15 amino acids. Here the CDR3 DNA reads TGTGCCAGCAGCTTAGGAACACTAGTTCAAGAGACCCAGTACTTC. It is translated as CASSLGTLVQETQYF. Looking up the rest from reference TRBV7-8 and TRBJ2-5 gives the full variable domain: GAGVSQSPRYKVAKRGQDVALRCDPISGHVSLFWYQQALGQGPEFLTYFQNEAQLDKSGLPSDRFFAERPEGSVSTLKIQRTQQEDSAVYLCASSLGTLVQETQYFGPGTRLLVL.

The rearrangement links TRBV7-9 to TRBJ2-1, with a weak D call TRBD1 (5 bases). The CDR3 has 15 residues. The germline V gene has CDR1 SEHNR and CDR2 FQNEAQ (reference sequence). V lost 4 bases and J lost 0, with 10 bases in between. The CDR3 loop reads CASSSTAPSYNEQFF. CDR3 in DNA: TGTGCCAGCAGCTCGACAGCCCCCTCCTACAATGAGCAGTTCTTC.

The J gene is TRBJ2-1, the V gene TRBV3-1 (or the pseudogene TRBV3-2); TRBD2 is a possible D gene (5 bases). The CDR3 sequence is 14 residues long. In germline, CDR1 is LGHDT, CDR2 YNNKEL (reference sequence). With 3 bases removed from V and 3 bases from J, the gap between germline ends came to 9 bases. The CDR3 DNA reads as TGTGCCAGCAGCCATTCTAGCCTCTACAATGAGCAGTTCTTC. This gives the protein CASSHSSLYNEQFF.

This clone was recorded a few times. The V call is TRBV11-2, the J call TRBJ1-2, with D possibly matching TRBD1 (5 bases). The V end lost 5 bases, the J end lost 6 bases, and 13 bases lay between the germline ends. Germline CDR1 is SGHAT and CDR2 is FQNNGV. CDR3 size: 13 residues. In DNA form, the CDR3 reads TGTGCCAGCAGCCCTCTAAGGGGCGATGGCTACACCTTC. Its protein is CASSPLRGDGYTF.

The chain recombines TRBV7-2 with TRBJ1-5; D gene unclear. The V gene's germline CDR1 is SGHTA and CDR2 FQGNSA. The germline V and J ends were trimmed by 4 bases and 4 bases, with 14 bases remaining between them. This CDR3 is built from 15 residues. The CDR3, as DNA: TGTGCCAGCAGCTCAGTTCGTTCAGGAAATCAGCCCCAGCATTTT. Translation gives CASSSVRSGNQPQHF.

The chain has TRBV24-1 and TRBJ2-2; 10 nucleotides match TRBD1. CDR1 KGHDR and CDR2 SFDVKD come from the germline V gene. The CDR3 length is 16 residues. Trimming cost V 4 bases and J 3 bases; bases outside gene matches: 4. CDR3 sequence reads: CATSDSGQGYTGELFF. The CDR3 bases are TGTGCCACCAGTGACTCGGGACAGGGGTACACCGGGGAGCTGTTTTTT.

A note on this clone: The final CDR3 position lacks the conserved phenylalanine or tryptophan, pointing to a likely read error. The CDR3 is CASSPDRVGNQPQHL. The DNA for the CDR3 is TGTGCCAGCAGCCCAGACAGGGTGGGAAATCAGCCCCAGCATCTT. The gene calls are TRBV11-2 and TRBJ1-5; 7 bases line up with TRBD1. The CDR3 spans 15 residues. V lost 5 bases, J lost 4 bases, and 8 bases stayed unmatched. Per the germline V gene, CDR1 is SGHAT and CDR2 is FQNNGV.

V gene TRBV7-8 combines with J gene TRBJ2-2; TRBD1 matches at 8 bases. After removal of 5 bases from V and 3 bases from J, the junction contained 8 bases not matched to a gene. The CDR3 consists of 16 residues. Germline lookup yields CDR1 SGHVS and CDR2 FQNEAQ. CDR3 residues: CASSPETGGDTGELFF. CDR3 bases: TGTGCCAGCAGCCCCGAAACAGGGGGAGACACCGGGGAGCTGTTTTTT.

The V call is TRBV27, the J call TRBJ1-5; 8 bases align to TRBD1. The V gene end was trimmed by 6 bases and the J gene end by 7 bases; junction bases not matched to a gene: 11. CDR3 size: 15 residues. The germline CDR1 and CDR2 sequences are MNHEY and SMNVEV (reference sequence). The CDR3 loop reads CASSASGGQGQPQHF. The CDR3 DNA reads TGTGCCAGCAGCGCATCAGGGGGCCAGGGACAGCCCCAGCATTTT.

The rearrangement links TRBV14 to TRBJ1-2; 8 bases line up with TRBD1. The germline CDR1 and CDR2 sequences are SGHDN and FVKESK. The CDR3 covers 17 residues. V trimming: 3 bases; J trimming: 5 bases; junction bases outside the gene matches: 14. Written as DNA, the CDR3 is TGTGCCAGCAGCCATCGGGTTGCTGGACAGGGAGGGTATGGCTACACCTTC. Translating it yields CASSHRVAGQGGYGYTF.

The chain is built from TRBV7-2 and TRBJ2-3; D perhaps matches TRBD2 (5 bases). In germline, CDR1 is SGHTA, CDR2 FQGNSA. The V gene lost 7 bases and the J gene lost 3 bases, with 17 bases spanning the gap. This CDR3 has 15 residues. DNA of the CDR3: TGTGCCAGCACCTTGAGGAGGATTGGTACAGATACGCAGTATTTT. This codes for CASTLRRIGTDTQYF.

CDR3 nucleotides: TGTGCCAGTTGCCCGGGGACTAGCGGGGGGGCCCCCTACAATGAGCAGTTCTTC. This translates into CASCPGTSGGAPYNEQFF. The chain employs TRBV19 and TRBJ2-1, with 16 bases fitting TRBD2. V was clipped by 8 bases and J by 2 bases; unmatched bases: 9. Looked up from germline, CDR1 is LNHDA and CDR2 is SQIVND (reference sequence). CDR3 length: 18 residues.

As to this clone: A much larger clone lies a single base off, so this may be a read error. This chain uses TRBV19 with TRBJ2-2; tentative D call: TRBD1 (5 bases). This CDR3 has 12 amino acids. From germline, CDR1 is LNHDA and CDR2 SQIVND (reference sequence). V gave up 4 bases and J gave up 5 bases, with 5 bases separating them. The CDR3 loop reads CASSTGTGELFF. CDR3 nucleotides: TGTGCCAGTAGTACAGGGACCGGGGAGCTGTTTTTT.

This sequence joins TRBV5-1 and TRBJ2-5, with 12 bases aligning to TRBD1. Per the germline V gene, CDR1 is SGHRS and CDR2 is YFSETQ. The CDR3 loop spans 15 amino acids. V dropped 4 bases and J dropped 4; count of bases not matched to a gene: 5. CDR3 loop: CASSQRDRGRETQYF. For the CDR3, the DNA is TGCGCCAGCAGCCAAAGGGACAGGGGGCGAGAGACCCAGTACTTC.

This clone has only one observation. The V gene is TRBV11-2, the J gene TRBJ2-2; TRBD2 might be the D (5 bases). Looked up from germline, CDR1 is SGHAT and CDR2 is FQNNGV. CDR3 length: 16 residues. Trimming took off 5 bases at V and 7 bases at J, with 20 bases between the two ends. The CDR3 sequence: CASSPLSGDTFGELFF. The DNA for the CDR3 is TGTGCCAGCAGCCCCCTAAGCGGAGACACATTCGGGGAGCTGTTTTTT.

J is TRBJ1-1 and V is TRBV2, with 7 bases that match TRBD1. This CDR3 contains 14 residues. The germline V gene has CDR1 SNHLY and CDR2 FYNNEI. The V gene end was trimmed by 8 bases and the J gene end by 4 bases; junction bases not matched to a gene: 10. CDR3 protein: CASEGQEGGTEAFF. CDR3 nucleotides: TGTGCCAGCGAAGGACAGGAAGGCGGCACTGAAGCTTTCTTT.

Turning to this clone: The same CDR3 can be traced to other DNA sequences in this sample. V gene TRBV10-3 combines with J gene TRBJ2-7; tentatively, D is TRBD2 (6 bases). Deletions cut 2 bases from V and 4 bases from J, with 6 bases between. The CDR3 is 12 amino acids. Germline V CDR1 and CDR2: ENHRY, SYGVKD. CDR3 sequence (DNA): TGTGCCATCAGTGAGGGGGGGTACGAGCAGTACTTC. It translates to CAISEGGYEQYF.

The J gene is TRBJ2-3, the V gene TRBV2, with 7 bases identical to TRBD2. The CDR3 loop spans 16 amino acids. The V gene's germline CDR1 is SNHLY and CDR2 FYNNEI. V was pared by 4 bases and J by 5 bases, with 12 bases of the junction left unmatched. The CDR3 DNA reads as TGTGCCAGCAGTGGGGAGGGCTATTCGGTACAAGATACGCAGTATTTT. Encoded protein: CASSGEGYSVQDTQYF. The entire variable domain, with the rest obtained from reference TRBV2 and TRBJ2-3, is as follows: EPEVTQTPSHQVTQMGQEVILRCVPISNHLYFYWYRQILGQKVEFLVSFYNNEISEKSEIFDDQFSVERPDGSNFTLKIRSTKLEDSAMYFCASSGEGYSVQDTQYFGPGTRLTVL.

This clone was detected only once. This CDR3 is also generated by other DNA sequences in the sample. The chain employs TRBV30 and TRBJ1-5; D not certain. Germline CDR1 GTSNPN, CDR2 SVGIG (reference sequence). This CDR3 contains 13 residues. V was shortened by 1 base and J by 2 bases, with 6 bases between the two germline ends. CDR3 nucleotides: TGTGCCTGGAGTGCTGGAGGCAATCAGCCCCAGCATTTT. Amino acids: CAWSAGGNQPQHF.